This entry lists 15 T cell receptor beta chains sequenced from one sample in a study of blood T cell repertoires in COVID-19. The assay was immunoSEQ multiplex PCR, and TCRdb's table has in-frame clones only and misses some. The table includes 110,000 to 150,000 clones, about 87% detected once. Sequenced sample: peripheral blood. The receptors were sampled from a human donor in a cohort sampled during active COVID-19.

This clone was seen a handful of times. V is TRBV9 and J is TRBJ2-7; tentatively, D is TRBD2 (5 bases). V lost 0 bases to trimming and J lost 0 bases, with 7 bases between them. The CDR3 length is 14 residues. Germline V gives CDR1 SGDLS, CDR2 YYNGEE. CDR3 nucleotides: TGTGCCAGCAGCGTAGGAGGGAGCTCCTACGAGCAGTACTTC. Its translation: CASSVGGSSYEQYF.

The chain is built from TRBV11-2 and TRBJ2-7, with 8 bases that match TRBD1. Germline V gene data show CDR1 as SGHAT and CDR2 as FQNNGV. Losses at the gene ends were 2 bases for V and 7 bases for J; bases not matched to a gene: 10. This CDR3 region has 15 residues. The CDR3 nucleotides read TGTGCCAGCAGCTTACCCGCCAGGGGGCTTTGGGAGCAGTACTTC. It codes for CASSLPARGLWEQYF.

The chain recombines TRBV19 with TRBJ2-7; TRBD2 aligns across 15 bases. This CDR3 spans 14 amino acids. Per germline, CDR1 LNHDA and CDR2 SQIVND (reference sequence). J lost 6 bases, V lost 10 bases, and 7 bases had no gene match. CDR3: CATGTSGGPFEQYF. CDR3 DNA sequence: TGTGCCACCGGGACTAGCGGGGGGCCGTTCGAGCAGTACTTC.

The chain joins TRBV7-3 to TRBJ2-5, with D possibly matching TRBD2 (5 bases). V was clipped by 4 bases and J by 0 bases, with 6 bases between them. Germline CDR1 and CDR2: SGHTA and FQGTGA. The CDR3 has 13 amino acids. The DNA of the CDR3 is TGTGCCAGCAGCTCGGACTACCAAGAGACCCAGTACTTC. This translates into CASSSDYQETQYF.

V is TRBV7-2 and J is TRBJ2-1; 10 nucleotides agree with TRBD1. V lost 7 bases, J lost 5 bases, and 8 bases stayed unmatched. Germline V CDR1 and CDR2: SGHTA, FQGNSA. The CDR3 extends over 15 amino acids. In nucleotides, the CDR3 is TGTGCCAGCACCGACAGGACAGGGGGTAACAATGAGCAGTTCTTC. This gives the protein CASTDRTGGNNEQFF.

This clone was counted a single time. The chain combines TRBV10-3 with TRBJ2-7, with 7 bases that match TRBD1. CDR3 length equals 15 residues. Germline V gives CDR1 ENHRY, CDR2 SYGVKD. After removal of 3 bases from V and 5 bases from J, the junction contained 10 bases not matched to a gene. DNA for the CDR3: TGTGCCATCAGTGATTCGGACAGGCGAACACACGAGCAGTACTTC. As protein: CAISDSDRRTHEQYF.

This clone is a singleton in its sample. The chain couples TRBV11-3 to TRBJ2-7; TRBD2 agrees at 8 bases. The V segment lost 1 base and the J segment 7 bases; nucleotides outside the gene matches: 9. Germline CDR1 is SGHNT and CDR2 is YENEEA. The CDR3 extends over 15 amino acids. The CDR3 coding sequence is TGTGCCAGCAGCTTAGCTCGAGCGGGAGAGGATGAGCAGTACTTC. As protein: CASSLARAGEDEQYF.

V gene TRBV3-1 (or the pseudogene TRBV3-2) combines with J gene TRBJ2-3; the match to TRBD2 covers 10 bases. The CDR3 is 16 amino acids. V shed 1 base and J 2 bases; nucleotides not matched to a gene: 3. Germline loops: CDR1 LGHDT, CDR2 YNNKEL (reference sequence). In DNA form, the CDR3 reads TGTGCCAGCAGCCAAGCGAGCGGGGGGGCCACAGATACGCAGTATTTT. Protein sequence: CASSQASGGATDTQYF.

The J gene is TRBJ2-3, the V gene TRBV5-1, with D tentatively TRBD2 (5 bases). Between the trimmed V and J ends, which lost 3 bases and 0 bases, there was a span of 8 bases. CDR1 SGHRS and CDR2 YFSETQ come from the germline V gene. The CDR3 consists of 14 residues. The CDR3 coding sequence is TGCGCCAGCAGCTCCGGGATTAGCACAGATACGCAGTATTTT. This codes for CASSSGISTDTQYF.

The chain has TRBV5-5 and TRBJ1-5, with a tentative D call TRBD1 (6 bases). This CDR3 spans 17 amino acids. Germline V CDR1 and CDR2: SGHKS, YYEKEE (reference sequence). With 4 bases removed from V and 1 base from J, the gap between germline ends came to 18 bases. The CDR3 nucleotides read TGTGCCAGCAGCAGGACGGACTTCAGGGGCAGCAATCAGCCCCAGCATTTT. Translated: CASSRTDFRGSNQPQHF.

This clone has a handful of counts. This chain links TRBV5-1 with TRBJ2-3, with 11 bases lining up with TRBD2. The CDR3 is made up of 16 amino acids. The germline CDR1 and CDR2 sequences are SGHRS and YFSETQ. V dropped 4 bases and J dropped 6; count of bases not matched to a gene: 10. CDR3 in DNA: TGCGCCAGCAGCAGATCGACTAGCGGGACCGGGGATACGCAGTATTTT. Translating gives CASSRSTSGTGDTQYF.

The chain carries TRBV5-1 and TRBJ2-1; TRBD1 aligns across 8 bases. CDR1 is SGHRS and CDR2 is YFSETQ in the germline V gene. V gave up 0 bases and J gave up 8 bases; unmatched junction bases: 4. This CDR3 has 14 residues. The CDR3 nucleotides are TGCGCCAGCAGCTTGGGACAGGGGAGCGATGAGCAGTTCTTC. It specifies CASSLGQGSDEQFF.

This clone occurred a few times. This sequence joins TRBV5-1 and TRBJ2-3; D might be TRBD1 (6 bases). The CDR3 has 16 amino acids. Germline lookup yields CDR1 SGHRS and CDR2 YFSETQ. The V end lost 4 bases, the J end lost 3 bases, and 18 bases lay between the germline ends. CDR3 DNA: TGCGCCAGCAGCGAAAACTCGGGACATAGAACAGATACGCAGTATTTT. Amino acids: CASSENSGHRTDTQYF.

The CDR3 protein is CASTQYSGNTIYF. In DNA form, the CDR3 reads TGTGCCAGTACACAATACTCTGGAAACACCATATATTTT. This sequence joins TRBV28 and TRBJ1-3; D not certain. Trimming cost V 9 bases and J 0 bases, with 9 bases left between them. Germline CDR1 and CDR2: MDHEN and SYDVKM. There are 13 residues in the CDR3.

This chain links TRBV28 with TRBJ1-6; possibly TRBD1 for D (6 bases). Germline V gene data show CDR1 as MDHEN and CDR2 as SYDVKM. V lost 4 bases, J lost 5 bases, and 12 bases lay in between. The CDR3 contains 15 residues. The CDR3 sequence is CASSSTTGHNSPLHF. DNA for the CDR3: TGTGCCAGCAGTTCTACGACAGGACATAATTCACCCCTCCACTTT.